One sample yielded the 18 T cell receptor beta chains listed below, sequenced in a study of T-cell memory formation after mild COVID-19. MiXCR was run by TCRdb on the 5' RACE reads, yielding one entry per CDR3 protein. The sample contains roughly 380,000 distinct CDR3 sequences, around 27% of which appear only once. The sample consisted of PBMCs or a T cell subset sorted from them (not recorded which). The receptors here all came from an adult woman who had mild COVID-19 (a few samples of this study predate the infection). Cell type and time point are not known.

The chain links TRBV5-1 to TRBJ2-3; D is unclear. CDR1 is SGHRS and CDR2 is YFSETQ in the germline V gene. The CDR3 consists of 12 residues. V was clipped by 3 bases and J by 6 bases, with 8 bases between them. The CDR3 loop reads CASSWAADTQYF. CDR3 coding DNA: TGCGCCAGCAGCTGGGCTGCGGATACGCAGTATTTT.

V gene TRBV7-8 combines with J gene TRBJ2-7; 8 nucleotides align to TRBD2. The CDR3 is 13 amino acids. Germline CDR1 SGHVS, CDR2 FQNEAQ. After removal of 5 bases from V and 4 bases from J, the junction contained 4 bases not matched to a gene. DNA of the CDR3: TGTGCCAGCAGCCCGGGAGGGGGATACGAGCAGTACTTC. Translated, it gives CASSPGGGYEQYF.

This clonotype has just a few counts. This sequence joins TRBV5-1 and TRBJ2-7; a possible D gene is TRBD1 (5 bases). Germline V gives CDR1 SGHRS, CDR2 YFSETQ. Trimming removed 1 base at V and 1 base at J, with 12 bases between. This CDR3 is 15 amino acids long. The CDR3 DNA is TGCGCCAGCAGCTTGCAGACAGCCATTTCCTACGAGCAGTACTTC. It translates to CASSLQTAISYEQYF.

In this sample, this clonotype turned up a few times. The chain is built from TRBV7-9 and TRBJ2-3; TRBD1 is a possible D gene (6 bases). The CDR3 extends over 16 amino acids. V was pared by 5 bases and J by 0 bases, with 15 bases between. Germline CDR1 is SEHNR and CDR2 is FQNEAQ (reference sequence). The CDR3 coding sequence is TGTGCCAGCAGCCCCGGACAGCGTGCTAGCACAGATACGCAGTATTTT. Protein product: CASSPGQRASTDTQYF.

The V call is TRBV5-6, the J call TRBJ2-2; 9 bases agree with TRBD2. Trimming took 3 bases from V and 3 from J; bases not matched to a gene: 6. This CDR3 contains 16 residues. Per the germline V gene, CDR1 is SGHDT and CDR2 is YYEEEE. CDR3 nucleotides: TGTGCCAGCAGCTCCCTAAGCGGGAGGCACACCGGGGAGCTGTTTTTT. Protein sequence: CASSSLSGRHTGELFF.

The table lists this clonotype with a few counts. The CDR3 sequence is CASSYPGDIKDTQYF. In nucleotides, the CDR3 is TGCGCCAGCAGCTACCCAGGGGATATTAAGGATACGCAGTATTTT. The chain uses TRBV5-1 and TRBJ2-3; perhaps TRBD1 as D (6 bases). The germline V gene encodes CDR1 SGHRS and CDR2 YFSETQ. This CDR3 spans 15 amino acids. With 3 bases removed from V and 6 bases from J, the gap between germline ends came to 17 bases.

This clonotype occurred a few times. The V and J genes are TRBV7-9 and TRBJ1-3; 7 bases line up with TRBD1. V shed 4 bases and J 0 bases; nucleotides not matched to a gene: 6. From germline, CDR1 is SEHNR and CDR2 FQNEAQ (reference sequence). CDR3 length equals 16 residues. CDR3 in amino acids: CASSSTGLRSGNTIYF. In DNA form, the CDR3 reads TGTGCCAGCAGCTCGACAGGGTTACGCTCTGGAAACACCATATATTTT.

The chain uses TRBV5-1 and TRBJ2-1, with 11 bases that match TRBD1. The germline CDR1 and CDR2 sequences are SGHRS and YFSETQ. V shed 7 bases, J shed 5 bases, and the junction held 11 bases outside the gene matches. The CDR3 spans 16 residues. CDR3 in DNA: TGCGCCAGCTGTCTTGCCGGGACAGGGGGACACAATGAGCAGTTCTTC. Its translation is CASCLAGTGGHNEQFF.

The chain uses TRBV7-3 and TRBJ2-2; D ambiguous. Per germline, CDR1 SGHTA and CDR2 FQGTGA. This CDR3 contains 14 residues. The V gene lost 4 bases and the J gene lost 3 bases, with 9 bases spanning the gap. CDR3 sequence reads: CASSSPPYTGELFF. Here the CDR3 DNA reads TGTGCCAGCAGCTCCCCCCCCTACACCGGGGAGCTGTTTTTT.

This chain links TRBV18 with TRBJ2-1; D may be TRBD1 (5 bases). The CDR3 runs to 18 residues. V gave up 3 bases and J gave up 4 bases, with 22 bases separating them. CDR1 is KGHSH and CDR2 is LQKENI in the germline V gene. The CDR3 reads CASSPQGLAGSTYNEQFF. The CDR3 bases are TGTGCCAGCTCACCTCAGGGCTTGGCAGGGTCCACTTACAATGAGCAGTTCTTC.

The rearrangement uses TRBV6-6 and TRBJ1-1, with no clear D. CDR3 size: 13 residues. V was clipped by 0 bases and J by 5 bases, with 7 bases between them. CDR1 MNHNY and CDR2 SVGAGI come from the germline V gene (reference sequence). CDR3 loop: CASSYSVGTEAFF. CDR3 sequence (DNA): TGTGCCAGCAGTTACTCGGTGGGGACTGAAGCTTTCTTT.

The chain is built from TRBV7-9 and TRBJ2-1; D might be TRBD2 (6 bases). CDR3 length: 12 amino acids. V lost 10 bases to trimming and J lost 5 bases, with 12 bases between them. Germline V lookup: CDR1 SEHNR, CDR2 FQNEAQ (reference sequence). The CDR3 DNA reads as TGTGCCACCGGACGCGGGGACAATGAGCAGTTCTTC. Its protein product is CATGRGDNEQFF.

This sequence joins TRBV6-5 and TRBJ2-1; D gene uncertain. The V and J ends lost 2 bases and 8 bases respectively, with 4 bases between them. The CDR3 sequence is 11 residues long. Germline CDR1 reads MNHEY; CDR2 reads SVGAGI. CDR3 residues: CASSYMDEQFF. The CDR3 bases are TGTGCCAGCAGTTACATGGATGAGCAGTTCTTC.

The rearrangement uses TRBV5-1 and TRBJ2-3, with 12 bases aligning to TRBD2. The junction had 16 bases not matched to a gene; V was cut back by 0 bases and J by 2 bases. CDR1 is SGHRS and CDR2 is YFSETQ in the germline V gene. This CDR3 spans 21 amino acids. The CDR3 here is CASSLASQGTSGSSNTDTQYF. In DNA, the CDR3 is TGCGCCAGCAGCTTGGCCTCTCAAGGGACTAGCGGGTCCTCCAACACAGATACGCAGTATTTT.

This chain uses TRBV5-1 with TRBJ1-1; 10 bases are shared with TRBD1. Germline loops: CDR1 SGHRS, CDR2 YFSETQ. The CDR3 is 13 amino acids. V trimming: 3 bases; J trimming: 7 bases; junction bases outside the gene matches: 3. For the CDR3, the DNA is TGCGCCAGCAGCTGGGGACAGGGGAATGAAGCTTTCTTT. Its translation is CASSWGQGNEAFF.

This clonotype was counted between two and nine times. The chain carries TRBV6-2 or TRBV6-3 and TRBJ2-1; the D gene is possibly TRBD2 (7 bases). This CDR3 is 16 amino acids long. V was shortened by 6 bases and J by 2 bases, with 17 bases between the two germline ends. CDR1 MNHEY and CDR2 SVGEGT come from the germline V gene. The CDR3 sequence: CASRKGGRATYNEQFF. Here the CDR3 DNA reads TGTGCCAGCAGAAAGGGGGGGAGGGCAACCTACAATGAGCAGTTCTTC.

The J gene is TRBJ2-3, the V gene TRBV11-3; D ambiguous. Trimming stripped 3 bases from V and 14 bases from J, with 12 bases between. This CDR3 region has 11 residues. Germline V lookup: CDR1 SGHNT, CDR2 YENEEA. The CDR3 nucleotides are TGTGCCAGCAGCTTGGAGTATAATCGGTATTTT. Translation: CASSLEYNRYF.

This clonotype showed up just a few times. One end of the junction varies from germline; a read error may be responsible. V is TRBV29-1 and J is TRBJ2-1; perhaps TRBD2 as D (6 bases). This CDR3 comprises 14 residues. Germline V gene data show CDR1 as SQVTM and CDR2 as ANQGSEA. The CDR3 DNA follows: TGCAGCGCCCTGGGACTCCCATCCTTCAATGAGCAGTTCTTC. Its translation: CSALGLPSFNEQFF.